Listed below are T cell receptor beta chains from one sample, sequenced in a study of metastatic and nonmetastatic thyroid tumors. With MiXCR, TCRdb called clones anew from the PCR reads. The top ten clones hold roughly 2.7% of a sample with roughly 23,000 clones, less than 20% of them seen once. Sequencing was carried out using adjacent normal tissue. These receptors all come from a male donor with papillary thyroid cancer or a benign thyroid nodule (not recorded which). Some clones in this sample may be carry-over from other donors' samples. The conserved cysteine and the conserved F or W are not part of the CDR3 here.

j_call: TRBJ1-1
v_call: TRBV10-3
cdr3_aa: AISESHEAF

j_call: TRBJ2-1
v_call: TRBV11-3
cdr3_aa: ASSGGGSYNEQF

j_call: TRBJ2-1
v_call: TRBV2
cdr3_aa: ASSVDGGAYNEQF

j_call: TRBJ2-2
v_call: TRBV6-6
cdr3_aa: ASSYGGGQRSKLF

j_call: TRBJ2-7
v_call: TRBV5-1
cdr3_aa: ASSTTTVPYEQY

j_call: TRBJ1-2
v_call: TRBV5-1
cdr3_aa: ASSHDNNYGYT

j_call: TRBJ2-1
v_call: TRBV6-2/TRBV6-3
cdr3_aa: ASSLSVGGTTLF

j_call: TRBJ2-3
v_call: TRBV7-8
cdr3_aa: ASSLHRTDTLY

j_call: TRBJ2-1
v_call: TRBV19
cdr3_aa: VSSTSEGPSYNEQF

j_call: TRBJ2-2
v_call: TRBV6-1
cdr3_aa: ASSESVGIGELF

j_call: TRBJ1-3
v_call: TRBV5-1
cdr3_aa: ASSLEFSGNTIY

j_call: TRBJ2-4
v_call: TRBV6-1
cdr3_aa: ASNQGSAKNIEY

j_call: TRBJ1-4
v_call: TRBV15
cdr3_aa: ATSEGHGPNEELF

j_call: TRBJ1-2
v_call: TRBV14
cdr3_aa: ASSQTKGHYGYT

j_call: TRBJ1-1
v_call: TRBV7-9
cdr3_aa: ASSFDLMNTEAF

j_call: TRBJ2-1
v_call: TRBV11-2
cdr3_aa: ASSSQGGVYNEQF

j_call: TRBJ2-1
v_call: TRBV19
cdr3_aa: ASSPAPAYEQF

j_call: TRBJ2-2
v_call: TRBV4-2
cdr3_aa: ASSPASASWRVDTGELF

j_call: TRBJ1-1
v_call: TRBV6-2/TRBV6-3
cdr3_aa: ASRQGYTEAF

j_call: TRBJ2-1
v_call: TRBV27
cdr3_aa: ASRSSGGSSNEQF

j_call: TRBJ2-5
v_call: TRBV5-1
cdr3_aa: ASNYNQETQY

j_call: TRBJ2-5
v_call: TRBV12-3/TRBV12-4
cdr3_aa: ASKKGAFVTQY

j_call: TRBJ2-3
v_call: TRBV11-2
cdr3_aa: ASSEPTGGRGGDTQY

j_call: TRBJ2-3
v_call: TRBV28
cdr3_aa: ASIRGLVDTDTQY

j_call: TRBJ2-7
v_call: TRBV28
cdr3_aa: ASSLISAVQYEQY

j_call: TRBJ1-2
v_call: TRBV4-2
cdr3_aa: ASSQPTGANYGYT

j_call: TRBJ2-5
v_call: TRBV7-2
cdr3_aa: ASSSLGGIKETQY

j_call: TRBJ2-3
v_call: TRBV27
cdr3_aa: ASSLAGRGDTQY

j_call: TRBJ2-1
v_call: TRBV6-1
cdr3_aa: ASTGPGGGGNEQF

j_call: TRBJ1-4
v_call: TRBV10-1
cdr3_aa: ASRGGTGNEKLF

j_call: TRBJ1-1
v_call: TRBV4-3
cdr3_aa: ASSQGGGGAYEAF

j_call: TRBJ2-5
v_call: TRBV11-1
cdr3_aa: ASSNLAIRGRAQETQY

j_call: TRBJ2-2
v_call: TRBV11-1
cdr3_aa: ASSSGTSGLRAGELF

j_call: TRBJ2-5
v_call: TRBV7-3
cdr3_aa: ASSQGGKLAGVGVTQETQY

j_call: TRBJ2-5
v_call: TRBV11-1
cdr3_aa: ASSLRDQETQY

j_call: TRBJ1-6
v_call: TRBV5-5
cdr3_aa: ASSLDWTGVMSPLH

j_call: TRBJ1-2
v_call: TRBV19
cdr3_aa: ASTSPRAVVYT

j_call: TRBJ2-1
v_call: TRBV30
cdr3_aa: AWGRAGEQF

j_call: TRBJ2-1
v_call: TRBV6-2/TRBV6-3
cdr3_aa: ASTRQGLNEQF

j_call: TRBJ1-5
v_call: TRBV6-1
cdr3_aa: ASSWGIGRPQH

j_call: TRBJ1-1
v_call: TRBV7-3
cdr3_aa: ASREDRESTEAF